These 28 T cell receptor beta chains were all obtained from the same sample, sequenced in a study of spatial heterogeneity in lung cancer. Antigens for these TCRs are unknown. Time point: sample taken at primary tumor resection. TCRdb itself ran the 5' RACE reads through MiXCR, one entry per CDR3 protein. The top ten hold around 20% of the sample, which has about 100,000 distinct CDR3 sequences, around 4.8% seen once. The study, taken as a whole, reports: Tumors with more nonsynonymous mutations had more expanded intratumoral alpha and beta TCRs.

Sequenced material: lung tumor tissue, taken at surgery. Receptors were obtained from a male donor with early-stage non-small cell lung cancer.

There are many counts of this clonotype. The chain links TRBV12-5 to TRBJ2-1, with D possibly called TRBD1 or TRBD2 (5 bases each). The germline CDR1 and CDR2 sequences are LGHNT and FRNRAP. The CDR3 covers 13 residues. V lost 11 bases, J lost 3 bases, and 14 bases lay in between. CDR3 DNA sequence: TGTGCTTCCCTGGGGACGAACTACAATGAGCAGTTCTTC. Its protein is CASLGTNYNEQFF.

This clonotype appeared a few times. V and J are TRBV6-6 and TRBJ2-5; D not resolved. Germline V CDR1 and CDR2: MNHNY, SVGAGI (reference sequence). The V and J ends lost 8 bases and 5 bases respectively, with 18 bases between them. This CDR3 contains 14 residues. This CDR3 is CASRPLGSWETQYF. CDR3 DNA: TGTGCCAGCCGCCCACTGGGATCGTGGGAGACCCAGTACTTC.

This clonotype has just a few counts. This sequence joins TRBV7-8 and TRBJ2-1; 7 bases match TRBD2. The germline V gene encodes CDR1 SGHVS and CDR2 FQNEAQ. The CDR3 consists of 16 residues. V trimming: 1 base; J trimming: 6 bases; junction bases outside the gene matches: 9. In DNA, the CDR3 is TGTGCCAGCAGCTTAGTCCGGACTAGGGTGGTCAATGAGCAGTTCTTC. It encodes CASSLVRTRVVNEQFF.

This clonotype has a count of ten or more. The chain couples TRBV28 to TRBJ2-7, with a possible D match to TRBD2 (6 bases). Trimming stripped 6 bases from V and 4 bases from J, with 16 bases between. The CDR3 length is 14 residues. Per germline, CDR1 MDHEN and CDR2 SYDVKM. The CDR3 nucleotides are TGTGCCAGCAGCTTTGCGGGACCCCATTACGAGCAGTACTTC. As protein: CASSFAGPHYEQYF.

Regarding this clonotype: A much larger clone lies one base from this, so it may be a read error. J is TRBJ2-3 and V is TRBV5-6; 11 bases are a match to TRBD2. The CDR3 extends over 17 amino acids. CDR1 SGHDT and CDR2 YYEEEE come from the germline V gene. In DNA, the CDR3 is TGTGCCAGCAGCCGCATCGGACTAGCGGGCCTCACAGATATGCAGTATTTT. Protein: CASSRIGLAGLTDMQYF.

In this sample, this clonotype turned up many times. The V call is TRBV5-6, the J call TRBJ2-3, with 11 bases lining up with TRBD2. The CDR3 spans 16 residues. The V segment lost 7 bases and the J segment 5 bases; nucleotides outside the gene matches: 12. CDR1 is SGHDT and CDR2 is YYEEEE in the germline V gene. CDR3 region: CASGTSGRAFGDTQYF. The CDR3 DNA reads as TGTGCCAGCGGAACTAGCGGGAGAGCTTTTGGAGATACGCAGTATTTT.

This clonotype was observed many times. The chain carries TRBV4-1 and TRBJ2-1; 13 bases align to TRBD2. V trimming: 2 bases; J trimming: 5 bases; junction bases outside the gene matches: 6. The CDR3 loop spans 17 amino acids. Germline CDR1 and CDR2: MGHRA and YSYEKL. The CDR3 sequence: CASSQLLLAGGHNEQFF. As DNA, the CDR3 is TGCGCCAGCAGCCAACTTTTACTAGCGGGAGGGCACAATGAGCAGTTCTTC.

This clonotype was counted many times. J is TRBJ2-1 and V is TRBV19, with D maybe TRBD2 (6 bases). Germline assignment: CDR1 LNHDA and CDR2 SQIVND (reference sequence). The length of the CDR3 is 11 residues. V shed 8 bases and J shed 9 bases, with 11 bases lying between them. The CDR3 reads CASRRRGEQFF. CDR3 nucleotide sequence: TGTGCCAGTCGTCGGAGGGGTGAGCAGTTCTTC.

In this sample, this clonotype turned up many times. The V and J genes are TRBV3-1 and TRBJ2-1; 11 nucleotides agree with TRBD1. Germline V gene sequence: CDR1 LGHDT, CDR2 YNNKEL (reference sequence). The CDR3 length is 15 residues. J lost 7 bases, V lost 6 bases, and 8 bases had no gene match. CDR3 nucleotide sequence: TGTGCCAGCAGTGAGGGGACAGGGGGAACGAATGAGCAGTTCTTC. Translated, it gives CASSEGTGGTNEQFF.

This clonotype was seen many times. The chain couples TRBV10-3 to TRBJ2-1; tentative D call: TRBD1 (6 bases). V lost 4 bases, J lost 7 bases, and 20 bases lay in between. There are 16 residues in the CDR3. Germline CDR1 and CDR2: ENHRY and SYGVKD. Here the CDR3 DNA reads TGTGCCATCAGTGGACAGGACCTCAACCCCTTTAATGAGCAGTTCTTC. Translated, it gives CAISGQDLNPFNEQFF.

This clonotype was counted a few times. V gene TRBV30 combines with J gene TRBJ2-5, with TRBD1 as a possible D gene (5 bases). Germline V gene sequence: CDR1 GTSNPN, CDR2 SVGIG (reference sequence). This CDR3 is 14 amino acids long. Trimming took 5 bases from V and 5 from J, leaving 18 bases between them. The CDR3 DNA reads as TGTGCCTGGGGTTCTGGGGCGCTAAGGGAGACCCAGTACTTC. It translates to CAWGSGALRETQYF. The complete variable domain, with remaining parts taken from reference TRBV30 and TRBJ2-5, reads SQTIHQWPATLVQPVGSPLSLECTVEGTSNPNLYWYRQAAGRGLQLLFYSVGIGQISSEVPQNLSASRPQDRQFILSSKKLLLSDSGFYLCAWGSGALRETQYFGPGTRLLVL.

This clonotype was recorded many times. The V call is TRBV10-3, the J call TRBJ1-3; 8 nucleotides line up with TRBD1. The CDR3 contains 15 residues. V shed 4 bases and J 2 bases; nucleotides not matched to a gene: 4. Germline values: CDR1 ENHRY, CDR2 SYGVKD. CDR3 nucleotides: TGTGCCATCAGTGTTGGGACAGGCGCTGGAAACACCATATATTTT. It yields the protein CAISVGTGAGNTIYF.

This clonotype was counted at least ten times. The V gene is TRBV14, the J gene TRBJ1-4; tentatively, D is TRBD1 (5 bases). V was shortened by 5 bases and J by 3 bases, with 7 bases between the two germline ends. The germline gives CDR1 SGHDN, CDR2 FVKESK. This CDR3 has 13 amino acids. Here the CDR3 reads CASSRGANEKLFF. The CDR3 coding sequence is TGTGCCAGCAGCAGGGGAGCTAATGAAAAACTGTTTTTT.

The chain uses TRBV6-1 and TRBJ2-1; D remains ambiguous. Germline values: CDR1 MNHNS, CDR2 SASEGT. CDR3 size: 13 residues. V dropped 7 bases and J dropped 3 bases, with 10 bases sitting between them. DNA for the CDR3: TGTGCCAGCACCCTCCGGCGCTACAATGAGCAGTTCTTC. Protein product: CASTLRRYNEQFF.

This clonotype was counted many times. This chain uses TRBV27 with TRBJ1-2; D not resolved. The CDR3 spans 13 residues. V was clipped by 3 bases and J by 6 bases, with 11 bases between them. Germline loops: CDR1 MNHEY, CDR2 SMNVEV (reference sequence). CDR3 bases: TGTGCCAGCAGTTTCGGGTACGGGGATGGCTACACCTTC. As protein: CASSFGYGDGYTF.

This clonotype was counted at least ten times. The V gene is TRBV3-1, the J gene TRBJ2-7; D ambiguous. This CDR3 is built from 11 residues. The germline V gene encodes CDR1 LGHDT and CDR2 YNNKEL (reference sequence). V dropped 8 bases and J dropped 4 bases, with 9 bases sitting between them. The CDR3 region is CASGNYYEQYF. The CDR3 DNA follows: TGTGCCAGCGGCAATTATTACGAGCAGTACTTC.

This clonotype was observed at least ten times. This chain links TRBV5-1 with TRBJ2-3, with D possibly called TRBD1 or TRBD2 (5 bases each). The CDR3 spans 14 residues. Trimming took off 0 bases at V and 5 bases at J, with 10 bases between the two ends. CDR1 SGHRS and CDR2 YFSETQ come from the germline V gene. The chain's CDR3 is CASSLDGGIDTQYF. DNA for the CDR3: TGCGCCAGCAGCTTGGATGGGGGAATAGATACGCAGTATTTT.

This clonotype has only a few counts. This chain joins TRBV5-1 and TRBJ2-1; D perhaps matches TRBD2 (5 bases). Germline lookup yields CDR1 SGHRS and CDR2 YFSETQ. V was shortened by 7 bases and J by 2 bases, with 10 bases between the two germline ends. The length of the CDR3 is 13 residues. The CDR3 sequence: CASAVGAYNEQFF. Here the CDR3 DNA reads TGCGCCAGCGCTGTGGGAGCCTACAATGAGCAGTTCTTC.

There are many counts of this clonotype. The V and J genes are TRBV18 and TRBJ2-2, with unresolved D. The CDR3 is made up of 12 amino acids. Germline CDR1 and CDR2: KGHSH and LQKENI. The germline V and J ends were trimmed by 3 bases and 6 bases, with 5 bases remaining between them. CDR3 sequence reads: CASSPIPGELFF. The CDR3 coding sequence is TGTGCCAGCTCACCGATCCCCGGGGAGCTGTTTTTT.

This clonotype has a count of ten or more. This sequence joins TRBV12-3 or TRBV12-4 and TRBJ2-7, with 9 bases matching TRBD2. The CDR3 is 13 residues long. Losses at the gene ends were 4 bases for V and 3 bases for J; bases not matched to a gene: 1. As DNA, the CDR3 is TGTGCCAGCAGTTCAGCGGGAGGCTACGAGCAGTACTTC. Translation gives CASSSAGGYEQYF.

In its sample, this clonotype was seen many times. This chain joins TRBV4-1 and TRBJ1-3, with TRBD1 as a possible D gene (6 bases). Trimming took 4 bases from V and 2 from J, leaving 21 bases between them. This CDR3 has 18 amino acids. Looked up from germline, CDR1 is MGHRA and CDR2 is YSYEKL. In nucleotides, the CDR3 is TGCGCCAGCAGCCTAAGGTGGGGGGCAAAGGAGACTGGAAACACCATATATTTT. Its protein product is CASSLRWGAKETGNTIYF.

This clonotype was seen repeatedly, ten times or more. The CDR3 DNA sequence: TGTGCCAGCAGCTTAGACAGGGTATACAATGAGCAGTTCTTC. Its translation: CASSLDRVYNEQFF. The rearrangement joins TRBV11-2 to TRBJ2-1; D perhaps matches TRBD1 (5 bases). The CDR3 consists of 14 residues. Germline V CDR1 and CDR2: SGHAT, FQNNGV. With 0 bases removed from V and 4 bases from J, the gap between germline ends came to 7 bases. The variable domain in full, completed from reference TRBV11-2 and TRBJ2-1, reads EAGVAQSPRYKIIEKRQSVAFWCNPISGHATLYWYQQILGQGPKLLIQFQNNGVVDDSQLPKDRFSAERLKGVDSTLKIQPAKLEDSAVYLCASSLDRVYNEQFFGPGTRLTVL.

This clonotype was recorded many times. DNA for the CDR3: TGTGCCAGCACCAGGGAACGATCCGAGCAGTACTTC. Translating gives CASTRERSEQYF. This chain connects TRBV2 to TRBJ2-7, with D maybe TRBD1 (5 bases). The germline gives CDR1 SNHLY, CDR2 FYNNEI. V lost 7 bases to trimming and J lost 6 bases, with 13 bases between them. The CDR3 loop spans 12 amino acids.

This clonotype was found many times. The rearrangement uses TRBV18 and TRBJ1-6; no clear D gene. Trimming shortened V by 2 bases and J by 7 bases, and 12 bases separated the two germline ends. Germline lookup yields CDR1 KGHSH and CDR2 LQKENI. The CDR3 runs to 15 residues. The CDR3 loop reads CASSPGSQKNSPLHF. Written as DNA, the CDR3 is TGTGCCAGCTCACCAGGGTCACAGAAGAATTCACCCCTCCACTTT.

The chain carries TRBV7-9 and TRBJ1-4; a weak D match, TRBD1 (6 bases). Trimming pared 5 bases from V and 4 bases from J, leaving 17 bases between. Germline V CDR1 and CDR2: SEHNR, FQNEAQ (reference sequence). The CDR3 consists of 16 residues. The CDR3 region has the DNA TGTGCCAGCAGCAAACGAGGGGGACCGAATAATGAAAAACTGTTTTTT. This sequence encodes CASSKRGGPNNEKLFF.

In this sample, this clonotype turned up a few times. The chain couples TRBV28 to TRBJ2-5; tentative D call: TRBD1 (5 bases). Germline CDR1 and CDR2: MDHEN and SYDVKM. Trimming removed 1 base from V and 2 bases from J, with 20 bases in between. The CDR3 runs 18 residues. The CDR3 sequence: CASSLSLDVQGKQETQYF. CDR3 bases: TGTGCCAGCAGTTTATCTCTGGACGTGCAGGGAAAGCAAGAGACCCAGTACTTC.

This clonotype was found many times. This chain connects TRBV28 to TRBJ1-1; D perhaps matches TRBD1 (5 bases). Trimming stripped 0 bases from V and 1 base from J, with 9 bases between. The CDR3 consists of 15 residues. Germline assignment: CDR1 MDHEN and CDR2 SYDVKM. CDR3 in amino acids: CASSLWGRGNTEAFF. The CDR3 DNA is TGTGCCAGCAGTTTATGGGGGCGAGGGAACACTGAAGCTTTCTTT.

This clonotype was recorded many times. V is TRBV27 and J is TRBJ2-2, with TRBD2 identical over 8 bases. V was clipped by 6 bases and J by 4 bases; unmatched bases: 19. This CDR3 region has 19 residues. Germline loops: CDR1 MNHEY, CDR2 SMNVEV (reference sequence). DNA of the CDR3: TGTGCCAGCAGCCTAGGGGGAAGCGGGAGTTATTTTGGCACCGGGGAGCTGTTTTTT. This gives the protein CASSLGGSGSYFGTGELFF.